This paragraph covers one T cell receptor (beta chain) sequence. The CDR3 covers 15 residues. The junction had 10 bases not matched to a gene; V was cut back by 5 bases and J by 5 bases. CDR1 and CDR2 (germline): SEHNR, FQNEAQ (reference sequence). Only in-frame clones appear in the TCRdb table, and some are missing; sequencing was by immunoSEQ multiplex PCR. This table holds approximately 100,000 clones, roughly 93% found once. The data derive from a study of T cell changes during pregnancy in multiple sclerosis. The chain links TRBV7-9 to TRBJ2-5; TRBD2 matches 8 bases. This receptor was identified in a female donor with multiple sclerosis, enrolled in a pregnancy study. Sample: peripheral blood, taken in the first trimester of pregnancy. In DNA, the CDR3 is TGTGCCAGCAGCCCACCGGGTTCGGGGGGGGAGACCCAGTACTTC. Translation gives CASSPPGSGGETQYF.